The 20 T cell receptor beta chains below were found in one sample sequenced in a study of blood T cell repertoires in COVID-19. This table comes from immunoSEQ multiplex PCR, and its TCRdb copy is limited to in-frame clones, with some not included. In the table there are approximately 100,000 clones, more than 80% of which are singletons. Sequencing used peripheral blood. The receptors come from a human donor in a cohort sampled during active COVID-19.

As concerns this clone: The same CDR3 is also encoded by other DNA sequences in this sample. The J gene is TRBJ1-1, the V gene TRBV5-1, with TRBD1 matching over 7 bases. CDR1 is SGHRS, CDR2 YFSETQ, per germline. The CDR3 loop spans 14 amino acids. Losses at the gene ends were 4 bases for V and 0 bases for J; bases not matched to a gene: 3. The CDR3: CASSLGQMNTEAFF. The CDR3 DNA sequence: TGCGCCAGCAGCCTGGGACAGATGAACACTGAAGCTTTCTTT.

V is TRBV6-5 and J is TRBJ2-7, with 8 bases matching TRBD2. CDR3 length equals 15 residues. Looked up from germline, CDR1 is MNHEY and CDR2 is SVGAGI. The ends lost 7 bases at V and 0 bases at J; junction bases unmatched: 8. CDR3 in amino acids: CASTRTSPSSYEQYF. CDR3 in DNA: TGTGCCAGCACGAGGACTAGCCCTAGCTCCTACGAGCAGTACTTC.

Only one count was recorded for this clone. This chain connects TRBV18 to TRBJ2-2; the D gene is possibly TRBD1 (6 bases). V lost 3 bases to trimming and J lost 5 bases, with 10 bases between them. The CDR3 spans 14 residues. The V gene's germline CDR1 is KGHSH and CDR2 LQKENI. This CDR3 is CASSPWTATGELFF. The CDR3 coding sequence is TGTGCCAGCTCACCTTGGACAGCTACCGGGGAGCTGTTTTTT. Combining the CDR3 with reference TRBV18 and TRBJ2-2 gives the whole variable domain NAGVMQNPRHLVRRRGQEARLRCSPMKGHSHVYWYRQLPEEGLKFMVYLQKENIIDESGMPKERFSAEFPKEGPSILRIQQVVRGDSAAYFCASSPWTATGELFFGEGSRLTVL.

The CDR3 here is CASSQGQGSLGPGELFF. The CDR3 nucleotides are TGCGCCAGCAGCCAGGGACAGGGTTCCCTTGGCCCCGGGGAGCTGTTTTTT. The chain couples TRBV5-1 to TRBJ2-2, with 9 bases identical to TRBD1. Germline V gene lookup returns CDR1 SGHRS and CDR2 YFSETQ. The CDR3 has 17 amino acids. V was clipped by 4 bases and J by 6 bases; unmatched bases: 13.

This chain uses TRBV19 with TRBJ2-2; D call uncertain. The CDR3 is 16 residues long. Germline assignment: CDR1 LNHDA and CDR2 SQIVND (reference sequence). V was pared by 0 bases and J by 3 bases, with 11 bases between. Written as DNA, the CDR3 is TGTGCCAGTAGTATAGATCGGCAGGTGTACACCGGGGAGCTGTTTTTT. Translated: CASSIDRQVYTGELFF.

The table lists this clone with a few counts. This chain joins TRBV18 and TRBJ1-6, with D hard to call. Between the trimmed V and J ends, which lost 1 base and 6 bases, there was a span of 19 bases. The V gene's germline CDR1 is KGHSH and CDR2 LQKENI. This CDR3 comprises 18 residues. DNA for the CDR3: TGTGCCAGCTCACCACGAACACAGCTCGCTAACCTTAATTCACCCCTCCACTTT. Amino acids: CASSPRTQLANLNSPLHF.

The chain has TRBV29-1 and TRBJ1-1; D is possibly TRBD1 (6 bases). The CDR3 loop spans 13 amino acids. V was shortened by 7 bases and J by 5 bases, with 17 bases between the two germline ends. CDR1 is SQVTM and CDR2 is ANQGSEA in the germline V gene. The CDR3 sequence is CSAEQGFGTEAFF. CDR3 coding DNA: TGCAGCGCCGAACAGGGTTTTGGGACTGAAGCTTTCTTT.

The sample holds a few counts of this clone. V is TRBV19 and J is TRBJ2-5, with D hard to call. CDR1 and CDR2 from the germline V gene are LNHDA and SQIVND (reference sequence). V gave up 3 bases and J gave up 7 bases, with 15 bases separating them. This CDR3 region has 14 residues. The CDR3 DNA sequence: TGTGCCAGTAGTATTAAGCCAGGCAGTGGGACCCAGTACTTC. Amino acid sequence: CASSIKPGSGTQYF. The whole variable domain, filled in from reference TRBV19 and TRBJ2-5, reads DGGITQSPKYLFRKEGQNVTLSCEQNLNHDAMYWYRQDPGQGLRLIYYSQIVNDFQKGDIAEGYSVSREKKESFPLTVTSAQKNPTAFYLCASSIKPGSGTQYFGPGTRLLVL.

The chain carries TRBV19 and TRBJ1-2, with 9 positions matching TRBD1. This CDR3 is built from 15 residues. The germline CDR1 and CDR2 sequences are LNHDA and SQIVND (reference sequence). V lost 3 bases, J lost 8 bases, and 10 bases stayed unmatched. Here the CDR3 DNA reads TGTGCCAGTAGTATCCCCTATAACAGGGGGCTCGGCTACACCTTC. Encoded protein: CASSIPYNRGLGYTF.

This chain uses TRBV6-5 with TRBJ2-3; tentatively, D is TRBD2 (5 bases). The CDR3 consists of 14 residues. Germline values: CDR1 MNHEY, CDR2 SVGAGI. V lost 7 bases, J lost 1 base, and 12 bases lay in between. CDR3 coding DNA: TGTGCCAGCAAAATTGGGCGGGGCACAGATACGCAGTATTTT. It translates to CASKIGRGTDTQYF.

V is TRBV2 and J is TRBJ1-1; tentative D call: TRBD1 (6 bases). The V and J ends lost 9 bases and 7 bases respectively, with 9 bases between them. The V gene's germline CDR1 is SNHLY and CDR2 FYNNEI. The CDR3 is made up of 10 amino acids. The CDR3 reads CASQGSEAFF. DNA for the CDR3: TGTGCCAGTCAGGGGAGTGAAGCTTTCTTT. The entire variable domain, with the rest obtained from reference TRBV2 and TRBJ1-1, is as follows: EPEVTQTPSHQVTQMGQEVILRCVPISNHLYFYWYRQILGQKVEFLVSFYNNEISEKSEIFDDQFSVERPDGSNFTLKIRSTKLEDSAMYFCASQGSEAFFGQGTRLTVV.

In this sample, this clone turned up a few times. The chain recombines TRBV14 with TRBJ1-4; D is possibly TRBD1 (6 bases). V shed 3 bases and J shed 3 bases, with 17 bases lying between them. The CDR3 is made up of 17 amino acids. The germline V gene encodes CDR1 SGHDN and CDR2 FVKESK. The CDR3 DNA sequence: TGTGCCAGCAGCCAGAGGGGGGGAATCGTTGCTAATGAAAAACTGTTTTTT. Translating gives CASSQRGGIVANEKLFF.

V usage is TRBV1 and J usage is TRBJ1-1; the D call TRBD1 from the table was never checked on the DNA. TRBV1 is annotated as a pseudogene. The CDR3 runs to 16 residues. The CDR3 loop is CTSSQDLGQGDTEAFF. CDR3 in DNA: TGCACCAGCAGCCAAGATCTGGGGCAGGGTGACACTGAAGCTTTCTTT.

J is TRBJ2-7 and V is TRBV5-1, with D perhaps matching TRBD1 (5 bases). CDR3 length equals 15 residues. Germline V lookup: CDR1 SGHRS, CDR2 YFSETQ. V shed 1 base and J shed 2 bases, with 13 bases lying between them. In DNA, the CDR3 is TGCGCCAGCAGCTTGCAGGGTGCGCTAGCCTACGAGCAGTACTTC. Translating gives CASSLQGALAYEQYF.

The chain is built from TRBV5-1 and TRBJ1-2; possible D gene TRBD1, 6 bases. Germline V gene data show CDR1 as SGHRS and CDR2 as YFSETQ. This CDR3 has 14 amino acids. V was cut by 5 bases and J by 5 bases, with 16 bases left in between. CDR3 sequence reads: CASRRVPGEYGYTF. CDR3 nucleotide sequence: TGCGCCAGCAGAAGGGTGCCAGGGGAGTATGGCTACACCTTC. The full variable domain, in which reference TRBV5-1 and TRBJ1-2 provide the parts outside the CDR3, is KAGVTQTPRYLIKTRGQQVTLSCSPISGHRSVSWYQQTPGQGLQFLFEYFSETQRNKGNFPGRFSGRQFSNSRSEMNVSTLELGDSALYLCASRRVPGEYGYTFGSGTRLTVV.

The chain uses TRBV9 and TRBJ2-2; D call uncertain. V was trimmed by 4 bases and J by 1 base, leaving 8 bases between them. CDR1 is SGDLS, CDR2 YYNGEE, per germline. The CDR3 spans 14 residues. The CDR3 protein is CASSINRNTGELFF. The CDR3, as DNA: TGTGCCAGCAGCATAAACAGGAACACCGGGGAGCTGTTTTTT.

This clone was observed a few times. V usage is TRBV19 and J usage is TRBJ1-4; possibly TRBD1 for D (6 bases). V was cut by 4 bases and J by 10 bases, with 22 bases left in between. The CDR3 has 16 residues. CDR1 is LNHDA and CDR2 is SQIVND in the germline V gene (reference sequence). For the CDR3, the DNA is TGTGCCAGTAGTACCCCGGGACCGGGAGGGGGAGGAAAACTGTTTTTT. Amino acid sequence: CASSTPGPGGGGKLFF.

This sequence joins TRBV7-3 and TRBJ2-6; TRBD1 is a possible D gene (6 bases). The CDR3 runs 17 residues. V was shortened by 4 bases and J by 0 bases, with 13 bases between the two germline ends. Per the germline V gene, CDR1 is SGHTA and CDR2 is FQGTGA. The CDR3 is CASSSGQPLSGANVLTF. The CDR3 bases are TGTGCCAGCAGCTCCGGACAGCCACTCTCTGGGGCCAACGTCCTGACTTTC.

The chain employs TRBV9 and TRBJ1-1; D may be TRBD1 (6 bases). The CDR3 is 12 residues long. Trimming took off 7 bases at V and 1 base at J, with 8 bases between the two ends. Germline loops: CDR1 SGDLS, CDR2 YYNGEE. This chain's CDR3 is CASGGRNTEAFF. The CDR3 nucleotides are TGTGCCAGCGGGGGCAGGAACACTGAAGCTTTCTTT.

V is TRBV29-1 and J is TRBJ1-2; D call uncertain. Germline V gene data show CDR1 as SQVTM and CDR2 as ANQGSEA. The CDR3 length is 12 residues. Trimming pared 6 bases from V and 7 bases from J, leaving 15 bases between. CDR3 residues: CSVDGRVSGYTF. The CDR3 DNA follows: TGCAGCGTCGACGGGCGGGTCTCTGGCTACACCTTC.